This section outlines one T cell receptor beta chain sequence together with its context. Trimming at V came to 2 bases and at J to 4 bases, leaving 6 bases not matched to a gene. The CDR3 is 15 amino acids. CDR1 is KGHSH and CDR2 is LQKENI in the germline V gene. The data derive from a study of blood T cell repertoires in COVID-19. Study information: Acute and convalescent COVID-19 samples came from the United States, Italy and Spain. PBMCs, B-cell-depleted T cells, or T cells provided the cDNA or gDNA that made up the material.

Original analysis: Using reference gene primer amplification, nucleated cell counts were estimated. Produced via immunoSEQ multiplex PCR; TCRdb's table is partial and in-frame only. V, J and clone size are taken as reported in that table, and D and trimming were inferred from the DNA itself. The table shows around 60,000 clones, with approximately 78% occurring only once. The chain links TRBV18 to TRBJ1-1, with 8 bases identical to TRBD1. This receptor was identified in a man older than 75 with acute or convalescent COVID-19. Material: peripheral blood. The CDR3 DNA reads TGTGCCAGCTCACCAGGTACAGGGGGAGTCACTGAAGCTTTCTTT. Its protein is CASSPGTGGVTEAFF.